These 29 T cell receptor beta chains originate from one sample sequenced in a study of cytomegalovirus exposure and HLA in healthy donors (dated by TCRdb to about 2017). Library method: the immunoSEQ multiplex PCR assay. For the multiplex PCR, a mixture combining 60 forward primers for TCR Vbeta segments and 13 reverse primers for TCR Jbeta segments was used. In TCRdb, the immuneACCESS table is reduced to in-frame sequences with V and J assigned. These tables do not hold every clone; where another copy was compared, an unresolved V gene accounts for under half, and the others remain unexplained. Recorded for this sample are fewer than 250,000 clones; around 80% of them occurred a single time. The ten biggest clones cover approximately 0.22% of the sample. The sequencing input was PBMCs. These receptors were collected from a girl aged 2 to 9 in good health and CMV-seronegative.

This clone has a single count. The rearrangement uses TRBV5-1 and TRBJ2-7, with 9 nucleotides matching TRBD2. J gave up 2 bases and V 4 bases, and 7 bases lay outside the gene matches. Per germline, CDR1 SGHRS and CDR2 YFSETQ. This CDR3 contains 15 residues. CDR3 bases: TGCGCCAGCAGCCCTATGACTAGCGGACCCTACGAGCAGTACTTC. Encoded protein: CASSPMTSGPYEQYF.

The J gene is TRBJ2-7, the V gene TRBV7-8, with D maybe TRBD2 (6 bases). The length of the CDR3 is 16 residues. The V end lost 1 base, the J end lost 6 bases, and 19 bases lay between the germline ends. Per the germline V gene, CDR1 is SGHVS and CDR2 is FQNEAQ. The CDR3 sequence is CASSLVSLARVSEQYF. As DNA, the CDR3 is TGTGCCAGCAGCTTAGTATCACTAGCCAGGGTCTCCGAGCAGTACTTC.

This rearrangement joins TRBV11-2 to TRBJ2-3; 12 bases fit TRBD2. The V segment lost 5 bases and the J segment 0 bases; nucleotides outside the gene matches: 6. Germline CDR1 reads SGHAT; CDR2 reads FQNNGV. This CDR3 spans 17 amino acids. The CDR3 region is CASSELAGGVSTDTQYF. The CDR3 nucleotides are TGTGCCAGCAGCGAACTAGCGGGGGGCGTGAGCACAGATACGCAGTATTTT.

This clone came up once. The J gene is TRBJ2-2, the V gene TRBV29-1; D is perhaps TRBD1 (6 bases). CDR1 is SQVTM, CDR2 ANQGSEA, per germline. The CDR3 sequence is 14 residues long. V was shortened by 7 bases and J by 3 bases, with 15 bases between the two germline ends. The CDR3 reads CSATVGQYTGELFF. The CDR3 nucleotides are TGCAGCGCTACCGTGGGACAATACACCGGGGAGCTGTTTTTT.

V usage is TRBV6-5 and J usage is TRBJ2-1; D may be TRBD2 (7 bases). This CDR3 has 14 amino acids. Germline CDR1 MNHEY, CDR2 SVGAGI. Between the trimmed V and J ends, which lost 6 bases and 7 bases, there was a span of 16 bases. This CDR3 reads CASRPGGLGNEQFF. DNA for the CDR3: TGTGCCAGCAGACCCGGGGGGCTCGGGAATGAGCAGTTCTTC.

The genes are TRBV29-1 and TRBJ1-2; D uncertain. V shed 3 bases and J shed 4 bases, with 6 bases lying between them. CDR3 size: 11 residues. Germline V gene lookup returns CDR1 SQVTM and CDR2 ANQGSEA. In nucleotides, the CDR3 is TGCAGCGTTGACGAGGCCTATGGCTACACCTTC. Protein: CSVDEAYGYTF.

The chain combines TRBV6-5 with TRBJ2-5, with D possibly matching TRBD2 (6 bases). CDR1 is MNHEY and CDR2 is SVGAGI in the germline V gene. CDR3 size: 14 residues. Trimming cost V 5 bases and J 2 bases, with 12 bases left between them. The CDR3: CASSPGLSQETQYF. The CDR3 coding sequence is TGTGCCAGCAGTCCGGGACTCTCACAAGAGACCCAGTACTTC.

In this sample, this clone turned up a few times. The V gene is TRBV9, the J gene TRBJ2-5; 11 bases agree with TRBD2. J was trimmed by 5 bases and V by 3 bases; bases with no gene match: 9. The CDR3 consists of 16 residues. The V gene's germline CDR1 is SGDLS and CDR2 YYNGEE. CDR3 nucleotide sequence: TGTGCCAGCAGCGCCACTAGCGGGGGTTTTGCTGAGACCCAGTACTTC. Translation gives CASSATSGGFAETQYF.

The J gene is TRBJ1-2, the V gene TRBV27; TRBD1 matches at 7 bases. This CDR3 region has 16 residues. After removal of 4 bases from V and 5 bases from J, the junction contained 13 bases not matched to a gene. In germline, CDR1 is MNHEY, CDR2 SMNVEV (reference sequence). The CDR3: CASSSLQGLLRYGYTF. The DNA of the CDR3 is TGTGCCAGCAGTTCGTTACAGGGGCTACTAAGATATGGCTACACCTTC.

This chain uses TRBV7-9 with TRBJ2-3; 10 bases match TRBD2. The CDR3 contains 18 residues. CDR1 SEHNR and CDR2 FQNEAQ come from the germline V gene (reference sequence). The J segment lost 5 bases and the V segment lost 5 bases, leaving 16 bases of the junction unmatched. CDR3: CASSQSYLEREGRDTQYF. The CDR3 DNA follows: TGTGCCAGCAGCCAATCTTACCTAGAGCGGGAGGGCCGAGATACGCAGTATTTT.

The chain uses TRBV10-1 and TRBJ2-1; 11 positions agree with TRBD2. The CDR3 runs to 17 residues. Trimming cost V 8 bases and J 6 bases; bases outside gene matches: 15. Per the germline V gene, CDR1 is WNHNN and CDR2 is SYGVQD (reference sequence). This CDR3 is CASSETLLAGGFNEQFF. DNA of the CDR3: TGCGCCAGCTCCGAGACCCTGCTAGCGGGAGGTTTCAATGAGCAGTTCTTC.

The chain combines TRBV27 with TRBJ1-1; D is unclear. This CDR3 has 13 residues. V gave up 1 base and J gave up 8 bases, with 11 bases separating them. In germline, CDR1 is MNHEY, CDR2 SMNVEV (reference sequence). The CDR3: CASSLFGLSEAFF. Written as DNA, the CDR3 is TGTGCCAGCAGTTTATTTGGACTGTCAGAAGCTTTCTTT.

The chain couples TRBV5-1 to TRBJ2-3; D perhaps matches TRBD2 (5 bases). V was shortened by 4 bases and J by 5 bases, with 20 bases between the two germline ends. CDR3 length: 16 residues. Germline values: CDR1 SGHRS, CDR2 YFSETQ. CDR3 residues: CASSPGFWRVGDTQYF. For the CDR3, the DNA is TGCGCCAGCAGCCCGGGTTTTTGGCGGGTGGGAGATACGCAGTATTTT.

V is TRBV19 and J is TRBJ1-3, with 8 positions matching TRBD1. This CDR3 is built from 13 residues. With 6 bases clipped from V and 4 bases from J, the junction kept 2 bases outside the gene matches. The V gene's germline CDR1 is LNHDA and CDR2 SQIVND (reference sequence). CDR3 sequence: CASSQGAGNTIYF. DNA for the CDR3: TGTGCCAGTAGCCAGGGGGCGGGAAACACCATATATTTT.

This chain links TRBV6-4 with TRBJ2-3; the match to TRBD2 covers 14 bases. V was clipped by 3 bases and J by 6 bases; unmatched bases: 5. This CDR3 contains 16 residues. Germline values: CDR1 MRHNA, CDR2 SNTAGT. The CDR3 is CASSETSGGATDTQYF. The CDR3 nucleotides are TGTGCCAGCAGTGAGACTAGCGGGGGGGCAACGGATACGCAGTATTTT.

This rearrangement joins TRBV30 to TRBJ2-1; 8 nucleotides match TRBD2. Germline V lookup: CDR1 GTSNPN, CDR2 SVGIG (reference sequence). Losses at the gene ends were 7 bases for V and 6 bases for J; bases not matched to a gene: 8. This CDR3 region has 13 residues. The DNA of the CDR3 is TGTGCCTCGCCGGGACTAGAGGGCAATGAGCAGTTCTTC. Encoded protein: CASPGLEGNEQFF.

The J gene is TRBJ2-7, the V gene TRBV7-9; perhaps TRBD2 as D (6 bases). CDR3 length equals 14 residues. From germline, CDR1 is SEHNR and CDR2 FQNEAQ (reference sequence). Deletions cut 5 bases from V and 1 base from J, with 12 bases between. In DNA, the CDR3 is TGTGCCAGCAGCACGGGGGAACGGTCCTACGAGCAGTACTTC. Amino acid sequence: CASSTGERSYEQYF.

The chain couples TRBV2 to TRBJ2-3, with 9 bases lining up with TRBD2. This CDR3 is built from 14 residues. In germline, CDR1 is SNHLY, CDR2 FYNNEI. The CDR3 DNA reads TGTGTCATCGCCCGACTAGCGGTCACAGATACGCAGTATTTT. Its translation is CVIARLAVTDTQYF.

The CDR3 is CASSITGVSTDTQYF. CDR3 sequence (DNA): TGTGCCAGCAGTATCACAGGAGTCTCCACAGATACGCAGTATTTT. The rearrangement links TRBV27 to TRBJ2-3; weak D call: TRBD1 (5 bases). Germline-derived CDR1 and CDR2 are MNHEY and SMNVEV (reference sequence). The CDR3 has 15 residues. V was cut by 5 bases and J by 2 bases, with 14 bases left in between.

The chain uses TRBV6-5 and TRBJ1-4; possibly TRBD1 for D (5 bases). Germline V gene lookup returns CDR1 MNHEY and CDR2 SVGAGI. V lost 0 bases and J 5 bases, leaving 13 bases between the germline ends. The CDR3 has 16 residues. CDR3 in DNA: TGTGCCAGCAGTTACTCAGTGTCAGGGCGGAATGAAAAACTGTTTTTT. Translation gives CASSYSVSGRNEKLFF.

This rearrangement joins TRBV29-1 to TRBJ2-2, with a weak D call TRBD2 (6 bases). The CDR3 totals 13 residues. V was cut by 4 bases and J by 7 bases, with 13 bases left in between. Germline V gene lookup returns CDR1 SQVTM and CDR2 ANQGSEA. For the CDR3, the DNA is TGCAGCGTTGGGGGGAGGTCCGACGGGGAGCTGTTTTTT. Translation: CSVGGRSDGELFF.

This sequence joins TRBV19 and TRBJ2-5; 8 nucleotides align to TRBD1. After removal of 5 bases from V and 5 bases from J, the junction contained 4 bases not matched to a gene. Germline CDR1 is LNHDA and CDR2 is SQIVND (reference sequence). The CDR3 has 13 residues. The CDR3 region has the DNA TGTGCCAGTAGTCACAGGGACAGGGAGACCCAGTACTTC. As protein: CASSHRDRETQYF.

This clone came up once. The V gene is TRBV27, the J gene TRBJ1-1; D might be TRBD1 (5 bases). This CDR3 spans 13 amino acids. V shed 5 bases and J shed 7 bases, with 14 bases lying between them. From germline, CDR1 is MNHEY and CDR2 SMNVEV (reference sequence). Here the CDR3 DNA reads TGTGCCAGCAGTCTCACAGGATCTAATGAAGCTTTCTTT. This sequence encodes CASSLTGSNEAFF.

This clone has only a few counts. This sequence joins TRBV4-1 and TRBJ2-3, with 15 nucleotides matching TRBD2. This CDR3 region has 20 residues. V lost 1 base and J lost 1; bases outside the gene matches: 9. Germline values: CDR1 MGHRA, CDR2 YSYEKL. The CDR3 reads CASSQVVRTSGGAGTDTQYF. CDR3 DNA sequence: TGCGCCAGCAGCCAAGTCGTACGGACTAGCGGGGGGGCCGGCACAGATACGCAGTATTTT.

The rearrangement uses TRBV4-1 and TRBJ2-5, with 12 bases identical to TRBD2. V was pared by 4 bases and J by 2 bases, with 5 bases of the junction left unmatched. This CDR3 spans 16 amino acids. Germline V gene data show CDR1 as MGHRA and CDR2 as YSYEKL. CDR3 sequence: CASSRWTSGEQETQYF. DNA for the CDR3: TGCGCCAGCAGCCGATGGACTAGCGGGGAACAAGAGACCCAGTACTTC.

The CDR3 DNA reads as TGTGCCAGCAGCTTGGATTGGACAGTCGGCTATGGCTACACCTTC. As protein: CASSLDWTVGYGYTF. The genes are TRBV5-6 and TRBJ1-2, with D possibly matching TRBD1 (6 bases). CDR3 size: 15 residues. Germline V gene lookup returns CDR1 SGHDT and CDR2 YYEEEE. V lost 0 bases and J 4 bases, leaving 13 bases between the germline ends.

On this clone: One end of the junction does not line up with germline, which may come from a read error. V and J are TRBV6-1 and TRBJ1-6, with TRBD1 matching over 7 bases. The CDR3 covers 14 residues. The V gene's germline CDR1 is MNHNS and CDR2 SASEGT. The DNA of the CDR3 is TGTGCCAGCAGTGAGGACAGGCCCGGGTCAGCCAATTCTTTT. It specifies CASSEDRPGSANSF.

This CDR3 reads CSAEGDGYTF. CDR3 nucleotides: TGCAGCGCCGAAGGGGATGGCTACACCTTC. The chain carries TRBV29-1 and TRBJ1-2; perhaps TRBD1 as D (5 bases). CDR3 length: 10 residues. V was clipped by 7 bases and J by 6 bases, with 9 bases between them. Germline V gives CDR1 SQVTM, CDR2 ANQGSEA.

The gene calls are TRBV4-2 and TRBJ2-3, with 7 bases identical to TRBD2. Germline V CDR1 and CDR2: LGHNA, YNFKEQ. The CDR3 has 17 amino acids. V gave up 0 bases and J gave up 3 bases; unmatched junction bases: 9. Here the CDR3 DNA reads TGTGCCAGCAGCCAAGATCGGGGGGAGGGCCCTACAGATACGCAGTATTTT. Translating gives CASSQDRGEGPTDTQYF.